This record covers a single TCR beta chain. These data belong to a study of blood T cell repertoires in COVID-19. On the study more broadly: Italy, Spain and the United States were the sources of the convalescent and acute COVID-19 samples. The analysed material was cDNA or gDNA that came from T cells, B-cell-depleted T cells, or PBMCs.

The germline CDR1 and CDR2 sequences are SEHNR and FQNEAQ (reference sequence). The CDR3 is 15 residues long. Unmatched junction bases numbered 7, after V lost 5 bases and J lost 4 bases. Per the original data handling: Amplification from reference gene primers served as the basis for estimated nucleated cell counts. Clones were sequenced by immunoSEQ multiplex PCR, and TCRdb holds only the in-frame ones, with some missing. D and trimming were read from the DNA, whereas the V and J calls and clone size are those reported in that table. The table records about 340,000 clones, approximately 90% of them present only once.

This sequence originates from a woman aged 18 to 35 who had recovered from COVID-19. The chain carries TRBV7-9 and TRBJ2-5; 10 nucleotides align to TRBD1. The sequenced sample was peripheral blood. CDR3 protein: CASSPGQGMGETQYF. CDR3 nucleotides: TGTGCCAGCAGCCCGGGACAGGGGATGGGAGAGACCCAGTACTTC.